Here is one TCR beta chain with its context. Its antigen is unknown. Germline V gives CDR1 SNHLY, CDR2 FYNNEI. This CDR3 has 12 amino acids. Trimming shortened V by 7 bases and J by 2 bases, and 8 bases separated the two germline ends. This specimen belongs to a study of CD8+ T cells in alopecia areata. On the study more broadly: Those patients who were treated received oral tofacitinib, which was given at 5 to 10 mg twice daily for moderate-to-severe alopecia areata.

Following RNA extraction, reverse transcription yielded cDNA that acted as the sequencing template. Clones were sequenced by immunoSEQ multiplex PCR, and TCRdb holds only the in-frame ones, with some missing. The sample lists 150,000 to 200,000 clones, over 55% occurring once. General observations from the study: Compared with normal scalp, lesional scalp had higher clonality and more expanded CD8+ clones.

This receptor was identified in a human donor with alopecia areata. J is TRBJ1-2 and V is TRBV2; no clear D. Sequencing was performed on CD4+ T cells sorted from blood, taken at week 0. CDR3 nucleotides: TGTGCCAGCACCAAGGAGAACTATGGCTACACCTTC. Translated, it gives CASTKENYGYTF. The complete variable domain, with remaining parts taken from reference TRBV2 and TRBJ1-2, reads EPEVTQTPSHQVTQMGQEVILRCVPISNHLYFYWYRQILGQKVEFLVSFYNNEISEKSEIFDDQFSVERPDGSNFTLKIRSTKLEDSAMYFCASTKENYGYTFGSGTRLTVV.